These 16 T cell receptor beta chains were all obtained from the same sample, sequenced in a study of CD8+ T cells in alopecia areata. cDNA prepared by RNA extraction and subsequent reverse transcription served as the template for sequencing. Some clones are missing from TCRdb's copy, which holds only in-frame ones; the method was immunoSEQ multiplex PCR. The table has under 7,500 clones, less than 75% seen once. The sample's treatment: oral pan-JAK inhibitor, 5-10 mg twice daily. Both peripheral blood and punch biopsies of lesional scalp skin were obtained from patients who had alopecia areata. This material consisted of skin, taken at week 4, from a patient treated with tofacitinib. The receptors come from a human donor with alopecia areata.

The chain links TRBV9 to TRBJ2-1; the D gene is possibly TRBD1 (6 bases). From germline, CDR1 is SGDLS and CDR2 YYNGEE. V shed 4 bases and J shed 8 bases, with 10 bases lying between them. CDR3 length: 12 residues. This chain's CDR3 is CASSLRQDEQFF. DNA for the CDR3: TGTGCCAGCAGCTTGAGACAGGATGAGCAGTTCTTC.

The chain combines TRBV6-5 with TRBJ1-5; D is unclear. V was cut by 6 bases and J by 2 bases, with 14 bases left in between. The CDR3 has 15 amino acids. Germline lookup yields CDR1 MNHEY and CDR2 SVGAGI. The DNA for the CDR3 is TGTGCCAGCAGCCTCGGGAGTTGGGGCAATCAGCCCCAGCATTTT. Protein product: CASSLGSWGNQPQHF.

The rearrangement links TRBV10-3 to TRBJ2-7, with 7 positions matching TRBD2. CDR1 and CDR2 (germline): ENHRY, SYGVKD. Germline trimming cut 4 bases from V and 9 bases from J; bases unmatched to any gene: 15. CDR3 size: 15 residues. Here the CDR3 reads CAISAATSAGVGQYF. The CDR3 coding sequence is TGTGCCATCAGTGCAGCAACTAGCGCGGGAGTAGGGCAGTACTTC.

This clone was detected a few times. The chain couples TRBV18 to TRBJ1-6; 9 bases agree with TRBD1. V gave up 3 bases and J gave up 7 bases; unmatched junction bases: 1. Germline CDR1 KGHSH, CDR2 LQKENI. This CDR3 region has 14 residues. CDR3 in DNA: TGTGCCAGCTCACCCACAGGGGGCAATTCACCCCTCCACTTT. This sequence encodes CASSPTGGNSPLHF. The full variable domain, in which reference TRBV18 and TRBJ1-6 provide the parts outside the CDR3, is NAGVMQNPRHLVRRRGQEARLRCSPMKGHSHVYWYRQLPEEGLKFMVYLQKENIIDESGMPKERFSAEFPKEGPSILRIQQVVRGDSAAYFCASSPTGGNSPLHFGNGTRLTVT.

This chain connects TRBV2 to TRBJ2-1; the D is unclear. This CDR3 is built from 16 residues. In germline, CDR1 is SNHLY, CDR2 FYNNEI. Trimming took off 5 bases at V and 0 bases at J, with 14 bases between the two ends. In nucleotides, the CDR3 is TGTGCCAGCAGTCCAAGAGCATGGAGCTCCTACAATGAGCAGTTCTTC. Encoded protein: CASSPRAWSSYNEQFF.

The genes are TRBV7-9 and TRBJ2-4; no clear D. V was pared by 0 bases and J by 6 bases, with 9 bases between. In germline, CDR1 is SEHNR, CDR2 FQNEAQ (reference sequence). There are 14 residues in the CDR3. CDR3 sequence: CASSLAGPGNIQYF. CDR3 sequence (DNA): TGTGCCAGCAGCTTAGCAGGGCCAGGAAACATTCAGTACTTC.

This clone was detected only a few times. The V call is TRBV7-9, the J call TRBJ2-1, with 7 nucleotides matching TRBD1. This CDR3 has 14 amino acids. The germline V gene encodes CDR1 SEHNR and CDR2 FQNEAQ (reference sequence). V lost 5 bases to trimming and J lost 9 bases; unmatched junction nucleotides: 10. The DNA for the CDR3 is TGTGCCAGCAGCAAAGAGGGGACAGCAAGTGAGCAGTTCTTC. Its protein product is CASSKEGTASEQFF. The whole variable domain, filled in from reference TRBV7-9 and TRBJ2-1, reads DTGVSQNPRHKITKRGQNVTFRCDPISEHNRLYWYRQTLGQGPEFLTYFQNEAQLEKSRLLSDRFSAERPKGSFSTLEIQRTEQGDSAMYLCASSKEGTASEQFFGPGTRLTVL.

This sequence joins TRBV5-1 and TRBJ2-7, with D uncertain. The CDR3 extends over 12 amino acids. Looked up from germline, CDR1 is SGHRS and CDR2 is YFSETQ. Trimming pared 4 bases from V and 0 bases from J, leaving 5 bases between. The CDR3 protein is CASSLSSYEQYF. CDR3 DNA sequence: TGCGCCAGCAGCCTCAGCTCCTACGAGCAGTACTTC.

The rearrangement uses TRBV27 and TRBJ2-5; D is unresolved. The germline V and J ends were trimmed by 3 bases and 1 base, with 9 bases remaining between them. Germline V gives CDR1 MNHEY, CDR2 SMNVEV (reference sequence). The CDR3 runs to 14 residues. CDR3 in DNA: TGTGCCAGCAGTTTGTTGGCTAGCCAAGAGACCCAGTACTTC. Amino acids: CASSLLASQETQYF.

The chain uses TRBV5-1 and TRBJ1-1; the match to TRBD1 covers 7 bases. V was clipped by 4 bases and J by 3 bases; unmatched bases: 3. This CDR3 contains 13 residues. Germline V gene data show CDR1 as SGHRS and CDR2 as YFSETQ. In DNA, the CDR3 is TGCGCCAGCAGCCCTGGGACAGACACTGAAGCTTTCTTT. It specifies CASSPGTDTEAFF.

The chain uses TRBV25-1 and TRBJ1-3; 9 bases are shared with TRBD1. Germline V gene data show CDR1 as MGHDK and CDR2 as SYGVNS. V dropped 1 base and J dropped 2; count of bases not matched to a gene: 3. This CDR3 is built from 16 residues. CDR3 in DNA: TGTGCCAGCAGTGAATCTGGGACAGGGACTGGAAACACCATATATTTT. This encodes CASSESGTGTGNTIYF.

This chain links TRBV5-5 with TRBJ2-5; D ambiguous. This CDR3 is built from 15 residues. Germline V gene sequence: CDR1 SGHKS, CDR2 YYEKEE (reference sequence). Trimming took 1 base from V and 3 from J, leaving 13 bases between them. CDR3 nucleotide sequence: TGTGCCAGCAGCTTGCCCACAAGTCCCAAAGAGACCCAGTACTTC. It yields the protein CASSLPTSPKETQYF. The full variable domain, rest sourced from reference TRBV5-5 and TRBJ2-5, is DAGVTQSPTHLIKTRGQQVTLRCSPISGHKSVSWYQQVLGQGPQFIFQYYEKEERGRGNFPDRFSARQFPNYSSELNVNALLLGDSALYLCASSLPTSPKETQYFGPGTRLLVL.

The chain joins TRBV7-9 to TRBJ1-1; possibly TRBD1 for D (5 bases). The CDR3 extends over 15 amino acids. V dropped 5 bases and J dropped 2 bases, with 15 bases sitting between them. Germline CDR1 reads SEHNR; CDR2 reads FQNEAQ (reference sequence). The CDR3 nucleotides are TGTGCCAGCAGCCGGATGGACATCACTAACACTGAAGCTTTCTTT. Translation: CASSRMDITNTEAFF.

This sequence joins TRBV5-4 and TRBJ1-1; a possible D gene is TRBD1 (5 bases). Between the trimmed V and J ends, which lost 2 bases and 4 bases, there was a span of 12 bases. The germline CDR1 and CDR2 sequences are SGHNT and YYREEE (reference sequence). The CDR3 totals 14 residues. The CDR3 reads CASSLPGGGTEAFF. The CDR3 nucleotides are TGTGCCAGCAGCTTACCTGGGGGGGGCACTGAAGCTTTCTTT.

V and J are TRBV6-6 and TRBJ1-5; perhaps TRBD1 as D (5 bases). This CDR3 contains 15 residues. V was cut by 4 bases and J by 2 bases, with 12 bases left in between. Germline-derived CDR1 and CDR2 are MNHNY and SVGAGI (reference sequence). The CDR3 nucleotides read TGTGCCAGCAGTTCAGGGTCCTATCGCAATCAGCCCCAGCATTTT. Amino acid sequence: CASSSGSYRNQPQHF.

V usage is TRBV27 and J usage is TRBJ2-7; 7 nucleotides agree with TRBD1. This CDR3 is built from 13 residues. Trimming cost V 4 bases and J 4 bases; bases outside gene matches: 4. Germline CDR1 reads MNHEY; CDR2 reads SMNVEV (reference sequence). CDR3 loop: CASSSGQIYEQYF. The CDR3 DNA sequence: TGTGCCAGCAGTTCGGGACAGATTTACGAGCAGTACTTC.